This is a list of T cell receptor beta chains from one sample in a study of blood T cell repertoires in COVID-19. Clones were sequenced by immunoSEQ multiplex PCR, and TCRdb holds only the in-frame ones, with some missing. The repertoire holds about 230,000 clones, with 88% as singletons. What was sequenced was PBMCs or T cells enriched from blood (not recorded which). These receptors all stem from a woman in her 30s who had been exposed to COVID-19. Each CDR3 is given without its conserved first and last residue. Each record gives: D gene, V gene, J gene, CDR3 protein. D genes are given only for firm matches.

d_call: TRBD2; v_call: TRBV2; j_call: TRBJ2-1; cdr3_aa: ASSDAGDYNEQF
d_call: TRBD1; v_call: TRBV27; j_call: TRBJ1-2; cdr3_aa: ASSITGGANYGYT
d_call: .; v_call: TRBV2; j_call: TRBJ2-7; cdr3_aa: ASILDRSYEQY
d_call: TRBD1; v_call: TRBV5-1; j_call: TRBJ1-1; cdr3_aa: ASSLALLGGYTEAF
d_call: .; v_call: TRBV7-9; j_call: TRBJ2-1; cdr3_aa: ASSLGLQGNEQF
d_call: .; v_call: TRBV10-2; j_call: TRBJ2-2; cdr3_aa: ASNSLWGELF
d_call: TRBD1; v_call: TRBV7-6; j_call: TRBJ1-1; cdr3_aa: ASSLRPDRRNTEAF
d_call: TRBD1; v_call: TRBV5-6; j_call: TRBJ1-5; cdr3_aa: ASSLATGGNQPQH
d_call: TRBD1; v_call: TRBV5-1; j_call: TRBJ2-7; cdr3_aa: ASSRNRDRGSEQY
d_call: .; v_call: TRBV3-1/TRBV3-2; j_call: TRBJ2-1; cdr3_aa: ASSQRGDNRNEQF
d_call: .; v_call: TRBV2; j_call: TRBJ2-7; cdr3_aa: ASSESTTSSYEQY
d_call: .; v_call: TRBV7-3; j_call: TRBJ2-1; cdr3_aa: ASSLGGWGLPNEQF
d_call: TRBD2; v_call: TRBV29-1; j_call: TRBJ2-7; cdr3_aa: SVALAGGFYEQY
d_call: TRBD2; v_call: TRBV19; j_call: TRBJ2-7; cdr3_aa: ASSSRERGEQY
d_call: TRBD2; v_call: TRBV30; j_call: TRBJ2-2; cdr3_aa: AWSLLAGGRDTGELF
d_call: .; v_call: TRBV19; j_call: TRBJ2-4; cdr3_aa: ASSMEPGLAKNIQY
d_call: .; v_call: TRBV24-1; j_call: TRBJ2-5; cdr3_aa: ATSDFTLAARETQY
d_call: TRBD1; v_call: TRBV5-1; j_call: TRBJ1-4; cdr3_aa: ASSPGQANEKLF
d_call: TRBD1; v_call: TRBV6-5; j_call: TRBJ1-2; cdr3_aa: ASVGTGASSYGYT
d_call: TRBD2; v_call: TRBV2; j_call: TRBJ2-1; cdr3_aa: ASRTSGNNEQF
d_call: TRBD1; v_call: TRBV29-1; j_call: TRBJ1-2; cdr3_aa: SSWTGVYGYT
d_call: TRBD2; v_call: TRBV11-1; j_call: TRBJ2-1; cdr3_aa: ASSLGLADYNEQF
d_call: TRBD1; v_call: TRBV27; j_call: TRBJ1-2; cdr3_aa: ASRAWTGALGYT
d_call: TRBD2; v_call: TRBV28; j_call: TRBJ2-1; cdr3_aa: ASSAPITSGRADEQF
d_call: .; v_call: TRBV18; j_call: TRBJ2-7; cdr3_aa: ASSPALKASETTYEQY
d_call: .; v_call: TRBV15; j_call: TRBJ2-3; cdr3_aa: ATSRDGDTPTDTQY
d_call: TRBD2; v_call: TRBV14; j_call: TRBJ2-3; cdr3_aa: ASSQRLAGGTDTQY
d_call: .; v_call: TRBV9; j_call: TRBJ2-1; cdr3_aa: ASSVNKEVRNEQF
d_call: TRBD1; v_call: TRBV6-5; j_call: TRBJ1-2; cdr3_aa: ASSHQQGVSYT
d_call: .; v_call: TRBV9; j_call: TRBJ2-3; cdr3_aa: ASSVVGTDFTDTQY
d_call: TRBD1; v_call: TRBV28; j_call: TRBJ1-1; cdr3_aa: ASSPRQGNTEAF
d_call: .; v_call: TRBV10-3; j_call: TRBJ2-1; cdr3_aa: AISDGGGGYNEQF
d_call: .; v_call: TRBV6-2/TRBV6-3; j_call: TRBJ2-1; cdr3_aa: ASSQRGGDYNEQF
d_call: .; v_call: TRBV16; j_call: TRBJ1-1; cdr3_aa: ASSPYRDLNTEAF
d_call: TRBD2; v_call: TRBV27; j_call: TRBJ2-7; cdr3_aa: ATSTGTSAYEQY
d_call: TRBD1; v_call: TRBV9; j_call: TRBJ1-2; cdr3_aa: ASSVGGQGNYGYT
d_call: .; v_call: TRBV5-4; j_call: TRBJ1-1; cdr3_aa: ASSLQGRDTEAF
d_call: TRBD2; v_call: TRBV30; j_call: TRBJ2-1; cdr3_aa: AWSVVSGINEQF
d_call: TRBD1; v_call: TRBV10-3; j_call: TRBJ1-4; cdr3_aa: AISDLFRGQDEKLF
d_call: TRBD1; v_call: TRBV12-3/TRBV12-4; j_call: TRBJ1-1; cdr3_aa: ASTTGQYTEAF
d_call: .; v_call: TRBV19; j_call: TRBJ1-2; cdr3_aa: ASSINPFYGYT
d_call: .; v_call: TRBV5-1; j_call: TRBJ1-2; cdr3_aa: ASSLGLGDRYT
d_call: .; v_call: TRBV9; j_call: TRBJ2-1; cdr3_aa: ASSRTRDFRNEQF
d_call: .; v_call: TRBV19; j_call: TRBJ1-6; cdr3_aa: ASREVGTYNSPLH
d_call: TRBD1; v_call: TRBV7-9; j_call: TRBJ1-1; cdr3_aa: ASSFAGTGNTEAF
d_call: .; v_call: TRBV12-3/TRBV12-4; j_call: TRBJ1-6; cdr3_aa: ASSFAGNSPLH
d_call: TRBD2; v_call: TRBV9; j_call: TRBJ2-3; cdr3_aa: ASSVDGGRADTQY
d_call: .; v_call: TRBV5-6; j_call: TRBJ2-7; cdr3_aa: ASSLGKWSVTYEQY
d_call: TRBD2; v_call: TRBV30; j_call: TRBJ2-5; cdr3_aa: AWSGTSGLDEGTQY
d_call: TRBD1; v_call: TRBV13; j_call: TRBJ2-7; cdr3_aa: ASSLEDRSYEQY
d_call: .; v_call: TRBV9; j_call: TRBJ1-5; cdr3_aa: ASSGGGDSNQPQH
d_call: TRBD1; v_call: TRBV2; j_call: TRBJ1-1; cdr3_aa: ASSEAGTGVTEAF
d_call: .; v_call: TRBV2; j_call: TRBJ1-2; cdr3_aa: ASSQRQFLIGYT
d_call: .; v_call: TRBV12-3/TRBV12-4; j_call: TRBJ1-6; cdr3_aa: ASSLRPDSPLH
d_call: .; v_call: TRBV7-6; j_call: TRBJ2-2; cdr3_aa: ASSLAMSGSAGELF
d_call: TRBD1; v_call: TRBV19; j_call: TRBJ1-6; cdr3_aa: ATGQVASPLH
d_call: .; v_call: TRBV11-2; j_call: TRBJ2-4; cdr3_aa: ASSLAGAKNIQY
d_call: TRBD2; v_call: TRBV3-1/TRBV3-2; j_call: TRBJ2-7; cdr3_aa: ASSQGGGVSYERQY
d_call: TRBD1; v_call: TRBV2; j_call: TRBJ2-5; cdr3_aa: ASKTQGAQETQY